This T cell receptor (beta chain) was retrieved from a study of neurological immune-mediated disorders (dated by TCRdb to the late 2010s). Background on the whole study: Using UMI-based sequencing, the study compared peripheral blood TCR-beta repertoires from patients with HTLV-I-associated myelopathy (HAM/TSP), patients with multiple sclerosis, and healthy controls. The roughly 110 TCR-beta libraries covered PBMC samples along with longitudinal samples, technical triplicates, and paired sorted CD4+ and CD8+ T-cell subsets. The cohort was made up of approximately 69 subjects, consisting of around 14 HAM/TSP patients, roughly 35 multiple sclerosis patients and about 20 healthy controls. Technical triplicate libraries were sequenced to precisely calculate the variability in frequency of each individual clone.

To synthesize cDNA, template-switch 5'RACE was performed with a primer carrying a 10-nucleotide random unique molecular identifier so that each TCR transcript was tagged. Every sequencing run yielded over 180 million TCR-beta sequences covering 15-18 subjects. Total RNA was extracted with the RNeasy kit. The KAPA Real-time Library Amplification kit was used to amplify TCR-beta VDJ regions with primers for the TCR constant region and the 5'RACE anchor. A first PCR added sample indexes and Illumina adaptors, after which a second PCR increased the library yield. After Ampure bead purification, the TCR product of roughly 650 bp was size-selected on a 2% E-gel SizeSelection system. Before pooling, library quality was checked on a Bioanalyzer, concentration was measured with Qubit, and libraries were quantified with the Kapa Library Quantification kit. An Illumina HiSeq 2500 was used to sequence the libraries paired-end at 2 x 150 bp. To increase sequence diversity, roughly 25-31% phiX was spiked into each library pool. The published analysis was carried out like this. Quality-filtered reads were processed with the UMI-based MiGEC pipeline, which removed over 80% of raw TCR sequences during error correction. IMGT germline references were used for alignment of VDJ genes, and clonotypes were defined by a unique CDR3 amino acid sequence together with V-J genes. VDJtools evaluated clonal expansion, Shannon diversity and CDR3 relatedness (CalcPairwiseDistances, ClusterSamples); CLCbio workbench built phylogenetic trees. A clone was classed as expanded if it had 8 or more unique UMIs, a cutoff based on coefficient-of-variation modelling across technical triplicates. Starting from the raw public reads, TCRdb applied fastp trimming at Q25, assembled clones with MiXCR and retained in-frame beta chains. Each CDR3 protein appears once, grouped with its most common genes and DNA. The V and J calls and clone size come from TCRdb's table, not from the authors' own analysis. For this sample there are some 30,000 distinct CDR3 sequences; less than 20% appear just once. 4% to 5% of the sample lies in the top ten.

Points the paper makes about the study in general: No identical CDR3 amino acid sequences were shared among expanded clones across subjects, suggesting private TCR-beta repertoires in all groups. The highest TCR clonal expansion was observed in HAM/TSP patients, whereas the lowest was observed in MS patients, even when compared with healthy controls.

Reading from cysteine to phenylalanine, the CDR3 counts 17 amino acids. Only CDR3 DNA is held: 51 bases, read in frame from base 1. Looking up the germline V gene (reference sequence) yields CDR1 DFQATT and CDR2 SNEGSKA. V is cut back by 0 bases and J by 6 bases, with 10 bases in the junction unmatched. According to the study, the label for this sample's time point signals: technical triplicate 3. TCR libraries for sorted subsets were made from 800,000 to 1,000,000 sorted CD4+ or CD8+ T cells. Peripheral blood underwent Ficoll-Hypaque density gradient centrifugation to isolate PBMCs, which were then cryopreserved in liquid nitrogen. Paired sorted CD4+ and CD8+ subsets came from healthy controls, HAM/TSP patients and MS patients. In its sample, this clonotype was seen many times. It lacks a known antigen. No base quality values were provided; no much bigger clone lies one nucleotide off.

This receptor chain uses TRBV20-1 and TRBJ2-1; 11 central nucleotides agree with TRBD2. Specimen: CD4+ T cells from blood. The receptor's source is a female donor with HTLV-1-associated myelopathy (HAM/TSP). CDR3 reads: CSARDRTGTSGFNEQFF. Here is the DNA: TGCAGTGCTAGAGATCGCACCGGGACTAGCGGTTTCAATGAGCAGTTCTTC.